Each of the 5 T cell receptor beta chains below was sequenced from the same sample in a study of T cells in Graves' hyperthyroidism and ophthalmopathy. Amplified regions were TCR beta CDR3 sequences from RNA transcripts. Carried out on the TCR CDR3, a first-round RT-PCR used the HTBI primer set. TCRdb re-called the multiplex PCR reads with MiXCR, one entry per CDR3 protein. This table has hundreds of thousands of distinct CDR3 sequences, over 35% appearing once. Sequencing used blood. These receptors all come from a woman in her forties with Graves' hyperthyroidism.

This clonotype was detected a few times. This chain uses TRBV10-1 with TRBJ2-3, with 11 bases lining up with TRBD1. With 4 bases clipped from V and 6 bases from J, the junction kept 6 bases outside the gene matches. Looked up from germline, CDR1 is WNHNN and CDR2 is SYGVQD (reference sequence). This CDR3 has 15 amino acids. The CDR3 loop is CASSGAGTGGDTQYF. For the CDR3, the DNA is TGCGCCAGCAGTGGAGCCGGGACAGGGGGTGATACGCAGTATTTT.

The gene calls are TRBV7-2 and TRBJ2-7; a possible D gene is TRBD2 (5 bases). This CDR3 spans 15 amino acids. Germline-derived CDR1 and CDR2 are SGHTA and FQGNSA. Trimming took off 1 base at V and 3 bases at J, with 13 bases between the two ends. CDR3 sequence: CASSLGGPDHYEQYF. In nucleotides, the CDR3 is TGTGCCAGCAGCTTAGGAGGGCCTGATCACTACGAGCAGTACTTC. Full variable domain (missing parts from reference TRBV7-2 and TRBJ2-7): GAGVSQSPSNKVTEKGKDVELRCDPISGHTALYWYRQSLGQGLEFLIYFQGNSAPDKSGLPSDRFSAERTGGSVSTLTIQRTQQEDSAVYLCASSLGGPDHYEQYFGPGTRLTVT.

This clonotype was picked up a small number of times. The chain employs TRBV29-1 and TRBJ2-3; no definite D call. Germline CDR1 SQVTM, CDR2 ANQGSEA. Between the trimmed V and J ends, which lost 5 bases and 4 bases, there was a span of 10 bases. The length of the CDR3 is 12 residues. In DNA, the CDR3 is TGCAGCGTTCCGGAGAGGTCAGATACGCAGTATTTT. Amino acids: CSVPERSDTQYF.

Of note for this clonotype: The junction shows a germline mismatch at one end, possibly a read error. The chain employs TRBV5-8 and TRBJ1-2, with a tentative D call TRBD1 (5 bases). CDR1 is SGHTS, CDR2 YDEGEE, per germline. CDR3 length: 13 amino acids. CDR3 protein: CASGLEGLGGYTF. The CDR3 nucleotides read TGTGCCAGCGGCTTAGAGGGGCTGGGTGGCTACACCTTC.

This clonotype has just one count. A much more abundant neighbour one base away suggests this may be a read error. The DNA for the CDR3 is TGTGCCGGCAGGGTGGGGGAAGGGACCGGGGAGCTGTTTTTT. Its protein product is CAGRVGEGTGELFF. V usage is TRBV9 and J usage is TRBJ2-2, with D possibly being TRBD1 or TRBD2 (5 bases each). Looked up from germline, CDR1 is SGDLS and CDR2 is YYNGEE. This CDR3 is 14 amino acids long.